A single sample gave rise to the 25 T cell receptor beta chains below, sequenced in a study of blood T cell repertoires in COVID-19. Sequencing was performed with immunoSEQ multiplex PCR; in TCRdb, only in-frame clones are kept and a portion is missing. The repertoire has about 230,000 clones, around 83% of them found once; the top ten carry around 7.2%. Sequencing was done on a sample of peripheral blood. Source of these receptors: a woman in her 50s with acute or convalescent COVID-19.

This clone was detected only once. The chain uses TRBV18 and TRBJ1-1, with 7 bases lining up with TRBD1. Germline-derived CDR1 and CDR2 are KGHSH and LQKENI. V trimming: 3 bases; J trimming: 1 base; junction bases outside the gene matches: 2. This CDR3 comprises 14 residues. The CDR3 reads CASSPTGWNTEAFF. The CDR3 DNA follows: TGTGCCAGCTCACCGACAGGGTGGAACACTGAAGCTTTCTTT.

In its sample, this clone was seen once. This rearrangement joins TRBV28 to TRBJ1-1; no reliable D call. CDR3 length: 15 residues. Trimming cost V 3 bases and J 1 base, with 12 bases left between them. CDR1 is MDHEN, CDR2 SYDVKM, per germline. CDR3 region: CASSLLAPRNTEAFF. In nucleotides, the CDR3 is TGTGCCAGCAGTTTGTTGGCCCCACGGAACACTGAAGCTTTCTTT.

The genes are TRBV28 and TRBJ1-1; D perhaps matches TRBD1 (5 bases). The germline V and J ends were trimmed by 3 bases and 3 bases, with 14 bases remaining between them. Germline V gives CDR1 MDHEN, CDR2 SYDVKM. This CDR3 region has 15 residues. This chain's CDR3 is CASSLTQAGDTEAFF. The CDR3 coding sequence is TGTGCCAGCAGTTTGACGCAGGCGGGGGACACTGAAGCTTTCTTT.

V is TRBV9 and J is TRBJ1-1; TRBD1 aligns across 10 bases. Looked up from germline, CDR1 is SGDLS and CDR2 is YYNGEE. V lost 1 base, J lost 5 bases, and 11 bases stayed unmatched. This CDR3 spans 17 amino acids. CDR3 amino acids: CASSVTTGQGSRTEAFF. In DNA, the CDR3 is TGTGCCAGCAGCGTAACTACGGGACAGGGGAGTCGGACTGAAGCTTTCTTT. Drawing the rest from reference TRBV9 and TRBJ1-1, the complete variable domain is DSGVTQTPKHLITATGQRVTLRCSPRSGDLSVYWYQQSLDQGLQFLIQYYNGEERAKGNILERFSAQQFPDLHSELNLSSLELGDSALYFCASSVTTGQGSRTEAFFGQGTRLTVV.

This chain uses TRBV3-1 (or the pseudogene TRBV3-2) with TRBJ2-5, with 8 bases that match TRBD2. Germline assignment: CDR1 LGHDT and CDR2 YNNKEL (reference sequence). V gave up 1 base and J gave up 2 bases; unmatched junction bases: 6. This CDR3 contains 16 residues. This CDR3 is CASSQGLTGGQETQYF. CDR3 DNA sequence: TGTGCCAGCAGCCAAGGTCTTACGGGGGGGCAAGAGACCCAGTACTTC.

V and J are TRBV30 and TRBJ1-5, with 8 bases matching TRBD1. The length of the CDR3 is 14 residues. Germline-derived CDR1 and CDR2 are GTSNPN and SVGIG (reference sequence). Trimming at V came to 0 bases and at J to 4 bases, leaving 2 bases not matched to a gene. CDR3 sequence reads: CAWSVTGGNQPQHF. The DNA for the CDR3 is TGTGCCTGGAGTGTTACAGGGGGGAATCAGCCCCAGCATTTT.

J is TRBJ2-1 and V is TRBV4-1, with 14 bases matching TRBD2. Germline CDR1 reads MGHRA; CDR2 reads YSYEKL. The CDR3 loop spans 16 amino acids. The V and J ends lost 3 bases and 9 bases, in that order; junction bases with no gene match: 7. The CDR3 region has the DNA TGCGCCAGCAGCCAGGGGACTAGCGGGAGAGTCGGTGAGCAGTTCTTC. Its protein product is CASSQGTSGRVGEQFF.

The chain uses TRBV28 and TRBJ1-6; no definite D call. This CDR3 region has 13 residues. The germline V and J ends were trimmed by 2 bases and 8 bases, with 7 bases remaining between them. Germline V gene lookup returns CDR1 MDHEN and CDR2 SYDVKM. CDR3 region: CASSLRSDSPLHF. In DNA, the CDR3 is TGTGCCAGCAGTTTAAGATCAGATTCACCCCTCCACTTT.

This rearrangement joins TRBV12-3 or TRBV12-4 to TRBJ1-4, with TRBD1 matching 8 bases. This CDR3 spans 13 amino acids. V dropped 3 bases and J dropped 7; count of bases not matched to a gene: 1. CDR3 DNA sequence: TGTGCCAGCAGTTTGGGGACAGGTGAAAAACTGTTTTTT. Residues: CASSLGTGEKLFF.

This clone was recorded once. J is TRBJ2-5 and V is TRBV27; D is perhaps TRBD2 (5 bases). CDR1 and CDR2 from the germline V gene are MNHEY and SMNVEV (reference sequence). The CDR3 length is 15 residues. With 4 bases removed from V and 0 bases from J, the gap between germline ends came to 12 bases. CDR3 coding DNA: TGTGCCAGCAGTTCGAAGTCGGGGTACCAAGAGACCCAGTACTTC. Amino acid sequence: CASSSKSGYQETQYF.

A note on this clone: The junction departs from germline at one end; a sequencing error may be responsible. Other DNA sequences of this sample code for an identical CDR3. The chain uses TRBV24-1 and TRBJ2-4; D possibly corresponds to TRBD2 (6 bases). The CDR3 spans 16 residues. Germline V lookup: CDR1 KGHDR, CDR2 SFDVKD. CDR3 residues: CATSPGEEAAKNIQYF. The CDR3 DNA sequence: TGTGCCACCAGCCCGGGGGAGGAGGCAGCCAAAAACATTCAGTACTTT.

This clone has only one observation. This rearrangement joins TRBV10-3 to TRBJ2-1; 7 positions agree with TRBD1. The V and J ends lost 2 bases and 2 bases, in that order; junction bases with no gene match: 6. The CDR3 is 16 residues long. CDR1 and CDR2 from the germline V gene are ENHRY and SYGVKD. The CDR3 sequence is CAISEPQGSPYNEQFF. As DNA, the CDR3 is TGTGCCATCAGTGAGCCACAGGGGTCTCCCTACAATGAGCAGTTCTTC.

V gene TRBV5-6 combines with J gene TRBJ1-2, with D possibly matching TRBD1 (5 bases). The CDR3 has 14 residues. With 0 bases removed from V and 2 bases from J, the gap between germline ends came to 8 bases. CDR1 SGHDT and CDR2 YYEEEE come from the germline V gene. The CDR3 sequence: CASSLGQRNYGYTF. The CDR3 nucleotides are TGTGCCAGCAGCTTGGGACAGAGAAACTATGGCTACACCTTC.

The chain combines TRBV28 with TRBJ1-2; TRBD1 might be the D (5 bases). The V end was cut by 3 bases, the J end by 4 bases, with 12 bases between. The CDR3 has 14 amino acids. Germline values: CDR1 MDHEN, CDR2 SYDVKM. As DNA, the CDR3 is TGTGCCAGCAGTTTCCCCGACAGTGCCTATGGCTACACCTTC. Its protein product is CASSFPDSAYGYTF.

This clone was seen just once. The genes are TRBV10-3 and TRBJ2-2, with D maybe TRBD2 (7 bases). V lost 8 bases to trimming and J lost 8 bases, with 21 bases between them. Germline-derived CDR1 and CDR2 are ENHRY and SYGVKD. The CDR3 loop spans 15 amino acids. CDR3 DNA: TGTGCCATCCGGCGCGCGGGGGCGGAAGGAGGGGAGCTGTTTTTT. Translation: CAIRRAGAEGGELFF.

The CDR3 DNA reads as TGTGCCAGTAGCAGACAGGGATCGGCAGATACGCAGTATTTT. Protein: CASSRQGSADTQYF. V is TRBV19 and J is TRBJ2-3, with 7 bases fitting TRBD1. V shed 6 bases, J shed 4 bases, and the junction held 7 bases outside the gene matches. This CDR3 comprises 14 residues. The V gene's germline CDR1 is LNHDA and CDR2 SQIVND (reference sequence).

The chain links TRBV3-1 (or the pseudogene TRBV3-2) to TRBJ1-6; D call uncertain. The ends were cut back, 1 base at V and 4 bases at J, with 11 bases in the middle. The CDR3 sequence is 16 residues long. Germline values: CDR1 LGHDT, CDR2 YNNKEL (reference sequence). CDR3 loop: CASSQGPDSYNSPLHF. DNA of the CDR3: TGTGCCAGCAGCCAAGGGCCAGATTCTTATAATTCACCCCTCCACTTT.

The V gene is TRBV5-1, the J gene TRBJ1-2; unclear D gene. The CDR3 spans 16 residues. With 0 bases removed from V and 7 bases from J, the gap between germline ends came to 19 bases. The germline V gene has CDR1 SGHRS and CDR2 YFSETQ. CDR3 coding DNA: TGCGCCAGCAGCTTGGCTGCGACAAGGTGGGAGAGTGGCTACACCTTC. Translating gives CASSLAATRWESGYTF.

The chain links TRBV19 to TRBJ2-3; 9 bases line up with TRBD2. CDR1 is LNHDA and CDR2 is SQIVND in the germline V gene (reference sequence). V was clipped by 6 bases and J by 1 base; unmatched bases: 8. The CDR3 is 16 residues long. The CDR3 sequence: CASSRYSSGGTDTQYF. The CDR3 DNA reads as TGTGCCAGTAGCCGTTACTCTAGCGGGGGCACAGATACGCAGTATTTT.

The chain has TRBV5-1 and TRBJ2-3, with 9 bases fitting TRBD2. This CDR3 has 16 residues. The germline CDR1 and CDR2 sequences are SGHRS and YFSETQ. Losses at the gene ends were 2 bases for V and 2 bases for J; bases not matched to a gene: 6. The CDR3 DNA follows: TGCGCCAGCAGCTTCAGGGCTAGCGGGAACACAGATACGCAGTATTTT. Amino acid sequence: CASSFRASGNTDTQYF.

This chain joins TRBV28 and TRBJ1-6; D not resolved. The CDR3 is 15 residues long. Deletions cut 6 bases from V and 10 bases from J, with 19 bases between. Looked up from germline, CDR1 is MDHEN and CDR2 is SYDVKM. In nucleotides, the CDR3 is TGTGCCAGCAGAATATCGGGTCCCTCGCTATCACCCCTCCACTTT. Translated, it gives CASRISGPSLSPLHF.

The rearrangement links TRBV12-1 to TRBJ2-7; TRBD2, as called in the table, went unchecked against the DNA. TRBV12-1 is shown as a pseudogene. The CDR3 is 15 amino acids. The CDR3 loop is CASSPSGRSSYEQYF. The DNA for the CDR3 is TGTGCCAGCAGCCCCAGCGGGAGGTCCTCCTACGAGCAGTACTTC.

This clone was seen a handful of times. The chain links TRBV5-1 to TRBJ1-2; D is possibly TRBD1 (6 bases). The V end was cut by 7 bases, the J end by 2 bases, with 15 bases between. This CDR3 is 14 amino acids long. Germline CDR1 is SGHRS and CDR2 is YFSETQ. CDR3 amino acids: CASATGDTNYGYTF. CDR3 nucleotide sequence: TGCGCCAGCGCTACCGGGGACACGAACTATGGCTACACCTTC.

The chain links TRBV6-5 to TRBJ2-7; TRBD2 matches at 7 bases. CDR1 is MNHEY and CDR2 is SVGAGI in the germline V gene. V was pared by 6 bases and J by 3 bases, with 2 bases of the junction left unmatched. The CDR3 extends over 12 amino acids. The CDR3 sequence: CASRGGDYEQYF. The CDR3 nucleotides are TGTGCCAGCAGGGGGGGGGACTACGAGCAGTACTTC.

DNA of the CDR3: TGCGCCAGCAGCCATGGACAGGGGGCGGCGAATGAGCAGTTCTTC. Residues: CASSHGQGAANEQFF. This sequence joins TRBV4-1 and TRBJ2-1, with 11 positions matching TRBD1. CDR3 length: 15 amino acids. CDR1 and CDR2 from the germline V gene are MGHRA and YSYEKL. The ends lost 3 bases at V and 7 bases at J; junction bases unmatched: 5.